One and the same sample provided the 19 T cell receptor beta chains below, sequenced in a study of T cell responses to AZD1222 COVID-19 vaccine. Assay: immunoSEQ multiplex PCR; the TCRdb copy retains only in-frame clones and omits some. The sample records around 130,000 clones, around 90% being singletons. This specimen consisted of peripheral blood, obtained on day 0 of MenACWY control vaccination. These receptors originate from an adult in good health.

The genes are TRBV20-1 and TRBJ2-1; D gene unclear. The CDR3 is 10 residues long. The germline V gene has CDR1 DFQATT and CDR2 SNEGSKA (reference sequence). V lost 7 bases and J lost 8, with 9 bases in between. CDR3 DNA sequence: TGCAGTGGTAAGATATATGAGCAGTTCTTC. Its protein product is CSGKIYEQFF.

The J gene is TRBJ2-3, the V gene TRBV9; 9 nucleotides match TRBD2. V dropped 9 bases and J dropped 3; count of bases not matched to a gene: 8. The CDR3 has 14 amino acids. Germline CDR1 SGDLS, CDR2 YYNGEE. The CDR3 loop reads CATAPSGTTDTQYF. Here the CDR3 DNA reads TGTGCCACCGCCCCTAGCGGGACAACAGATACGCAGTATTTT. Full variable domain (remainder filled in from reference TRBV9 and TRBJ2-3): DSGVTQTPKHLITATGQRVTLRCSPRSGDLSVYWYQQSLDQGLQFLIQYYNGEERAKGNILERFSAQQFPDLHSELNLSSLELGDSALYFCATAPSGTTDTQYFGPGTRLTVL.

The chain recombines TRBV29-1 with TRBJ1-1; D gene unclear. The CDR3 contains 13 residues. The germline V gene encodes CDR1 SQVTM and CDR2 ANQGSEA. Trimming pared 1 base from V and 1 base from J, leaving 7 bases between. The CDR3 loop is CSVEADSNTEAFF. CDR3 DNA sequence: TGCAGCGTTGAAGCAGACTCGAACACTGAAGCTTTCTTT.

J is TRBJ2-7 and V is TRBV20-1, with unresolved D. V lost 6 bases, J lost 2 bases, and 8 bases lay in between. The CDR3 extends over 11 amino acids. The V gene's germline CDR1 is DFQATT and CDR2 SNEGSKA (reference sequence). CDR3 DNA sequence: TGCAGTGCCCCTGGCCCCTACGAGCAGTACTTC. Residues: CSAPGPYEQYF.

J is TRBJ2-1 and V is TRBV29-1, with 9 bases matching TRBD2. J gave up 0 bases and V 3 bases, and 0 bases lay outside the gene matches. The CDR3 is 14 residues long. CDR1 is SQVTM and CDR2 is ANQGSEA in the germline V gene. The CDR3 nucleotides are TGCAGCGTTGATAGCGGGAGCTCCTACAATGAGCAGTTCTTC. It yields the protein CSVDSGSSYNEQFF.

This CDR3 is CASSPPGLAGGMAYNEQFF. The CDR3 DNA sequence: TGTGCCAGCTCACCACCGGGTCTAGCGGGAGGAATGGCGTACAATGAGCAGTTCTTC. The rearrangement joins TRBV18 to TRBJ2-1; 11 bases are a match to TRBD2. V gave up 0 bases and J gave up 4 bases; unmatched junction bases: 11. The CDR3 contains 19 residues. CDR1 and CDR2 (germline): KGHSH, LQKENI. Filled out from reference TRBV18 and TRBJ2-1, the complete variable domain reads NAGVMQNPRHLVRRRGQEARLRCSPMKGHSHVYWYRQLPEEGLKFMVYLQKENIIDESGMPKERFSAEFPKEGPSILRIQQVVRGDSAAYFCASSPPGLAGGMAYNEQFFGPGTRLTVL.

The chain couples TRBV2 to TRBJ2-7, with no clear D. Per the germline V gene, CDR1 is SNHLY and CDR2 is FYNNEI. This CDR3 contains 13 residues. Trimming shortened V by 2 bases and J by 6 bases, and 11 bases separated the two germline ends. The CDR3: CASSEQFSGEQYF. In nucleotides, the CDR3 is TGTGCCAGCAGTGAACAGTTTTCGGGCGAGCAGTACTTC.

Written as DNA, the CDR3 is TGTGCCAGCAGCCCCGACAGGTTCGGTGGTCAGTTCTTC. This encodes CASSPDRFGGQFF. The V call is TRBV11-2, the J call TRBJ2-1; a possible D gene is TRBD1 (6 bases). Germline CDR1 is SGHAT and CDR2 is FQNNGV. This CDR3 spans 13 amino acids. V was trimmed by 5 bases and J by 13 bases, leaving 18 bases between them.

This chain connects TRBV9 to TRBJ1-3, with 7 bases matching TRBD1. The junction had 5 bases not matched to a gene; V was cut back by 3 bases and J by 2 bases. Germline loops: CDR1 SGDLS, CDR2 YYNGEE. This CDR3 comprises 15 residues. CDR3 sequence: CASSESQGAGNTIYF. The CDR3 DNA sequence: TGTGCCAGCAGCGAATCTCAGGGGGCTGGAAACACCATATATTTT.

The chain recombines TRBV3-1 (or the pseudogene TRBV3-2) with TRBJ2-7, with 7 bases matching TRBD1. V lost 4 bases, J lost 2 bases, and 5 bases stayed unmatched. Germline-derived CDR1 and CDR2 are LGHDT and YNNKEL (reference sequence). The CDR3 sequence is 14 residues long. CDR3: CASSLQGFPYEQYF. As DNA, the CDR3 is TGTGCCAGCAGCCTACAGGGGTTCCCCTACGAGCAGTACTTC.

J is TRBJ2-2 and V is TRBV19, with 9 bases matching TRBD1. This CDR3 is 14 amino acids long. Per the germline V gene, CDR1 is LNHDA and CDR2 is SQIVND (reference sequence). V lost 5 bases and J lost 6; bases outside the gene matches: 4. The CDR3 is CASSPRDRAGELFF. CDR3 coding DNA: TGTGCCAGTAGTCCTCGGGACAGGGCCGGGGAGCTGTTTTTT. Drawing the rest from reference TRBV19 and TRBJ2-2, the complete variable domain is DGGITQSPKYLFRKEGQNVTLSCEQNLNHDAMYWYRQDPGQGLRLIYYSQIVNDFQKGDIAEGYSVSREKKESFPLTVTSAQKNPTAFYLCASSPRDRAGELFFGEGSRLTVL.

This chain uses TRBV29-1 with TRBJ1-2; D gene uncertain. Germline CDR1 and CDR2: SQVTM and ANQGSEA. This CDR3 spans 12 amino acids. The V end was cut by 2 bases, the J end by 8 bases, with 12 bases between. This CDR3 is CSVEQRDRGYTF. CDR3 sequence (DNA): TGCAGCGTTGAACAACGGGATAGGGGCTACACCTTC.

This clone was recorded only once. V is TRBV7-9 and J is TRBJ2-7, with D perhaps matching TRBD1 or TRBD2 (5 bases each). CDR1 and CDR2 (germline): SEHNR, FQNEAQ (reference sequence). CDR3 size: 13 residues. V lost 0 bases and J lost 6, with 9 bases in between. The CDR3: CASSLAGVPEQYF. CDR3 nucleotides: TGTGCCAGCAGCTTAGCGGGGGTCCCCGAGCAGTACTTC.

The chain uses TRBV30 and TRBJ1-4; D is undetermined. V was pared by 8 bases and J by 4 bases, with 11 bases between. Germline assignment: CDR1 GTSNPN and CDR2 SVGIG (reference sequence). This CDR3 has 12 residues. CDR3: CAARPSNEKLFF. The CDR3 DNA reads as TGTGCCGCCCGACCCAGTAATGAAAAACTGTTTTTT.

CDR3 protein: CASSLRTTGELFF. DNA for the CDR3: TGCGCCAGCAGCTTGAGGACAACCGGGGAGCTGTTTTTT. The V gene is TRBV5-1, the J gene TRBJ2-2; possibly TRBD1 for D (5 bases). The length of the CDR3 is 13 residues. Germline values: CDR1 SGHRS, CDR2 YFSETQ. The V gene lost 1 base and the J gene lost 5 bases, with 6 bases spanning the gap.

The rearrangement joins TRBV2 to TRBJ2-7; D possibly corresponds to TRBD2 (5 bases). With 11 bases removed from V and 9 bases from J, the gap between germline ends came to 14 bases. Germline values: CDR1 SNHLY, CDR2 FYNNEI. The CDR3 covers 10 residues. CDR3 loop: CASRAERQYF. In nucleotides, the CDR3 is TGTGCCTCGCGGGCGGAGAGGCAGTACTTC.

This chain connects TRBV9 to TRBJ2-7, with D tentatively TRBD1 or TRBD2 (5 bases each). Germline CDR1 reads SGDLS; CDR2 reads YYNGEE. Trimming left V 4 bases short and J 6 bases short, with 26 bases between. The CDR3 is made up of 17 amino acids. The CDR3, as DNA: TGTGCCAGCAGCTTTTACGACTCGGGACCGCCGGGGCCCGAGCAGTACTTC. Protein: CASSFYDSGPPGPEQYF.

J is TRBJ1-1 and V is TRBV6-5; D remains unclear. Trimming left V 5 bases short and J 2 bases short, with 9 bases between. This CDR3 contains 13 residues. From germline, CDR1 is MNHEY and CDR2 SVGAGI. The CDR3 spells CASSHRENTEAFF. DNA for the CDR3: TGTGCCAGCAGTCACCGGGAAAACACTGAAGCTTTCTTT.

This rearrangement joins TRBV15 to TRBJ2-5; 7 nucleotides align to TRBD2. Trimming took 0 bases from V and 5 from J; bases not matched to a gene: 9. The CDR3 runs 16 residues. Germline lookup yields CDR1 LNHNV and CDR2 YYDKDF (reference sequence). This CDR3 reads CATSRDRAGAGETQYF. CDR3 nucleotide sequence: TGTGCCACCAGCAGAGATAGGGCGGGAGCGGGGGAGACCCAGTACTTC.